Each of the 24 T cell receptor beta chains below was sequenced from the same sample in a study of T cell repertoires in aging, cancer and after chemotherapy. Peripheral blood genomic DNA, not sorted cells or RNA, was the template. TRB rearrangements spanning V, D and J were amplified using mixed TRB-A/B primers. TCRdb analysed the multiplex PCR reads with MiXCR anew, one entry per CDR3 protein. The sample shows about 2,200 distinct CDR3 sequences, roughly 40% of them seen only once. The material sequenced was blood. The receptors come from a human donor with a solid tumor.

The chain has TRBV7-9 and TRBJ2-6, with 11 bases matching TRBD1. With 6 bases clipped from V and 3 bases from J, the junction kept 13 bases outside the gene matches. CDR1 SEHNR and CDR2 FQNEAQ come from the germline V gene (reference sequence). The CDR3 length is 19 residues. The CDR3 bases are TGTGCCAGCAGGGGCACGGGACAGGGGGTGCCCAGTGGGGCCAACGTCCTGACTTTC. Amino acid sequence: CASRGTGQGVPSGANVLTF.

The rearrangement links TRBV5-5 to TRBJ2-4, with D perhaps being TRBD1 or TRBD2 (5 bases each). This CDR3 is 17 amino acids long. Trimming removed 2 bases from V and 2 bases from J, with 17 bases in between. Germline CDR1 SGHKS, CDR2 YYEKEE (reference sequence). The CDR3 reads CASSFGVDSPSKNIQYF. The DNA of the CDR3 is TGTGCCAGCAGCTTCGGGGTTGACAGCCCATCCAAAAACATTCAGTACTTC.

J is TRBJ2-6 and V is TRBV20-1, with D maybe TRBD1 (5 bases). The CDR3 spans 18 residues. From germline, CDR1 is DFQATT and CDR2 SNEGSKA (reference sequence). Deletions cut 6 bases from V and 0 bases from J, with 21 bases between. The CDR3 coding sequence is TGCAGTGCCCCCCCTAGGGGCTGGTCACACTCTGGGGCCAACGTCCTGACTTTC. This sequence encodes CSAPPRGWSHSGANVLTF.

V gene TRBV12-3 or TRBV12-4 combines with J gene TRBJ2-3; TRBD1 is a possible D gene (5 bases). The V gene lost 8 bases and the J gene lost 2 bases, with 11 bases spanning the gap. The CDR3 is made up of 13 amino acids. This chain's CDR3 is CASGALSTDTQYF. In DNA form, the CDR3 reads TGTGCCAGCGGGGCCCTGTCCACAGATACGCAGTATTTT.

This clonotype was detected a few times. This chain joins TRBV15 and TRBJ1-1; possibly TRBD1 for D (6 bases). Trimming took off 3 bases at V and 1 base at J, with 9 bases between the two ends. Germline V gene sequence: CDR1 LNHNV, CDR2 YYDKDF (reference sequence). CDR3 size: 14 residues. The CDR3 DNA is TGTGCCACCAGCAGGTGGGGGCGGAACACTGAAGCTTTCTTT. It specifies CATSRWGRNTEAFF. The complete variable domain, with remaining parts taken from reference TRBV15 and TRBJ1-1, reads DAMVIQNPRYQVTQFGKPVTLSCSQTLNHNVMYWYQQKSSQAPKLLFHYYDKDFNNEADTPDNFQSRRPNTSFCFLDIRSPGLGDTAMYLCATSRWGRNTEAFFGQGTRLTVV.

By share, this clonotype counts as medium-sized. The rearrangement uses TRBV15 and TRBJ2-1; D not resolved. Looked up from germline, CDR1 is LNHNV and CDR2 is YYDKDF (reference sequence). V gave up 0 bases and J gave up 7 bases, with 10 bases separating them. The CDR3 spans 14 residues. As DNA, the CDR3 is TGTGCCACCAGCAGAGATCCAGGTCTGAATGAGCAGTTCTTC. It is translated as CATSRDPGLNEQFF.

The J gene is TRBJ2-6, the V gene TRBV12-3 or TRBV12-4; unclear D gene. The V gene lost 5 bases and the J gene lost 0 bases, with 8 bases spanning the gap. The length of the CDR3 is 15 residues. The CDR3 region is CASSPLSSGANVLTF. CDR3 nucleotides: TGTGCCAGCAGTCCTCTCTCCTCTGGGGCCAACGTCCTGACTTTC.

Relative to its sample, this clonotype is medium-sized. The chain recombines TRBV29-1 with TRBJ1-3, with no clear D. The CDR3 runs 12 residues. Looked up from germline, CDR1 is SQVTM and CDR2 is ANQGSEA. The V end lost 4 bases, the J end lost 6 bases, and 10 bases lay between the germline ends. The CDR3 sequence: CSVVWGENTIYF. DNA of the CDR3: TGCAGCGTTGTTTGGGGTGAAAACACCATATATTTT.

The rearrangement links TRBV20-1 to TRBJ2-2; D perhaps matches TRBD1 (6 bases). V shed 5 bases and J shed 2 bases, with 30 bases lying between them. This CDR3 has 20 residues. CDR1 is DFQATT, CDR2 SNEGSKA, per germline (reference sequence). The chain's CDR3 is CSARSNPGQWVAPNTGELFF. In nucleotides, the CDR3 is TGCAGTGCTCGTAGTAACCCCGGACAGTGGGTTGCTCCTAACACCGGGGAGCTGTTTTTT.

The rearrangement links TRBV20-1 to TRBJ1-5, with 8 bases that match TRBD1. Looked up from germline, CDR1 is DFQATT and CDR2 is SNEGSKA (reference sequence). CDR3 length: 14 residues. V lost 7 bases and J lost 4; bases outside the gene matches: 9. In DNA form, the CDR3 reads TGCAGTGTCCAGGGACAGGTAGTAAATCAGCCCCAGCATTTT. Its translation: CSVQGQVVNQPQHF.

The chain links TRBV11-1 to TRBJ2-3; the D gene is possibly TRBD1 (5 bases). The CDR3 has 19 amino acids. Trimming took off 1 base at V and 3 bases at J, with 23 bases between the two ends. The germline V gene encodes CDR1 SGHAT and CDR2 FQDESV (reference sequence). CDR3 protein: CASSLVGWGQGSATDTQYF. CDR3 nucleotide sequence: TGTGCCAGCAGCTTAGTGGGGTGGGGTCAGGGTTCGGCGACAGATACGCAGTATTTT.

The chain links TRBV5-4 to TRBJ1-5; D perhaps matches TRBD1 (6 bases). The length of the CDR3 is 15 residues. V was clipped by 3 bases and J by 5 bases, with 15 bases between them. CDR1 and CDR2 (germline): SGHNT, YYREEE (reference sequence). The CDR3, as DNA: TGTGCCAGCAGCTCTCTCCCAGGGGTAGATCAGCCCCAGCATTTT. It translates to CASSSLPGVDQPQHF.

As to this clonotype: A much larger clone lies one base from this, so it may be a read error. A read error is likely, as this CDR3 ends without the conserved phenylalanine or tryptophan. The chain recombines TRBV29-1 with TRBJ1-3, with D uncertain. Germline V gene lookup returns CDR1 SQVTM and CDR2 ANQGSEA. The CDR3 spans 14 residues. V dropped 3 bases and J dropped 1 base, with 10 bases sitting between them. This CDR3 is CSVDGKGSGNTIYV. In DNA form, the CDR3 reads TGCAGCGTTGATGGCAAGGGATCTGGAAACACCATATATGTT.

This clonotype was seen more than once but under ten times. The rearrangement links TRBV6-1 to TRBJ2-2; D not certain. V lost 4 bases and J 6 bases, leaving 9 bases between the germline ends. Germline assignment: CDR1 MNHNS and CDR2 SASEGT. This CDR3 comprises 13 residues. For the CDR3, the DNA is TGTGCCAGCAGTGCCGGGTTGGCCGGGGAGCTGTTTTTT. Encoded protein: CASSAGLAGELFF.

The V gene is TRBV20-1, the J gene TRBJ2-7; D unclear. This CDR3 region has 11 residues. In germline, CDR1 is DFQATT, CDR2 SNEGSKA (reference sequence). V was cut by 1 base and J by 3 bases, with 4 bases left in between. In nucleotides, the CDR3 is TGCAGTGCTAGAGTGGGCTACGAGCAGTACTTC. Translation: CSARVGYEQYF.

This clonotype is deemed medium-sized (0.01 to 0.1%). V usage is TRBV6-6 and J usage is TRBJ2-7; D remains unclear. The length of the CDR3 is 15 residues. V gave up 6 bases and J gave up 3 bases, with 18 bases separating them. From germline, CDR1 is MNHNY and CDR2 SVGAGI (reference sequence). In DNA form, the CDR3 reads TGTGCCAGCAGGGATAGATTACACGGCGACTACGAGCAGTACTTC. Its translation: CASRDRLHGDYEQYF.

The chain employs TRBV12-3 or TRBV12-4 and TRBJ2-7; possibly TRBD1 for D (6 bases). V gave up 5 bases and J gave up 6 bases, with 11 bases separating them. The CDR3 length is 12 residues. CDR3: CASSTGIGEQYF. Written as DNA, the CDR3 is TGTGCCAGCAGTACAGGGATCGGCGAGCAGTACTTC.

CDR3 DNA: TGTGCCAGCAGCTCGACAGGCTCCTACGAGCAGTACTTC. The encoded protein is CASSSTGSYEQYF. V is TRBV11-2 and J is TRBJ2-7; D might be TRBD1 (6 bases). CDR1 and CDR2 from the germline V gene are SGHAT and FQNNGV. The ends were cut back, 4 bases at V and 0 bases at J, with 7 bases in the middle. This CDR3 region has 13 residues. Combining the CDR3 with reference TRBV11-2 and TRBJ2-7 gives the whole variable domain EAGVAQSPRYKIIEKRQSVAFWCNPISGHATLYWYQQILGQGPKLLIQFQNNGVVDDSQLPKDRFSAERLKGVDSTLKIQPAKLEDSAVYLCASSSTGSYEQYFGPGTRLTVT.

The CDR3 region is CASTATGALGGSPLHF. The DNA for the CDR3 is TGTGCCAGCACCGCGACCGGGGCACTGGGCGGTTCACCCCTCCACTTT. This chain connects TRBV6-5 to TRBJ1-6; a weak D match, TRBD1 (5 bases). This CDR3 has 16 residues. V lost 7 bases to trimming and J lost 9 bases, with 22 bases between them. The V gene's germline CDR1 is MNHEY and CDR2 SVGAGI.

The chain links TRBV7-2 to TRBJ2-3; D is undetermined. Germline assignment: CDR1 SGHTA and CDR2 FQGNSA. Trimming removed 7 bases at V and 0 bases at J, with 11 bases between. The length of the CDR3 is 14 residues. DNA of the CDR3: TGTGCCAGCACCATTGGGCTGAGCACAGATACGCAGTATTTT. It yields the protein CASTIGLSTDTQYF.

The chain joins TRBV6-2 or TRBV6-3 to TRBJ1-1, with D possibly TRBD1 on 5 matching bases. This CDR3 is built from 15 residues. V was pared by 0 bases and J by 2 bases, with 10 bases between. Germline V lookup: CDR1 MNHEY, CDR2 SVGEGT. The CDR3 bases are TGTGCCAGCAGTTACTCGTGGGGGGTTAACACTGAAGCTTTCTTT. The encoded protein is CASSYSWGVNTEAFF.

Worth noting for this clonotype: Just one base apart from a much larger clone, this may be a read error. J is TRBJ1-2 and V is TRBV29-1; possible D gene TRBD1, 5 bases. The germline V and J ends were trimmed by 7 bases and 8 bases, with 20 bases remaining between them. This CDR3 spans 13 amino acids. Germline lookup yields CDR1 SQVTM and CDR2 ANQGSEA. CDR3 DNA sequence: TGCAGCGCTAAGGGGACGGTCTTTAAGGGCTACACCTTC. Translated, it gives CSAKGTVFKGYTF.

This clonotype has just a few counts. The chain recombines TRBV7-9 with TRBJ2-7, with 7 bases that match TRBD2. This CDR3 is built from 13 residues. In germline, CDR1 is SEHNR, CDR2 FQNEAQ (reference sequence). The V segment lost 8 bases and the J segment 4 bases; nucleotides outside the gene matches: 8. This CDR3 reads CASGRADRYEQYF. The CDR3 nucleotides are TGTGCCAGCGGGAGGGCCGATAGGTACGAGCAGTACTTC.

Here the CDR3 DNA reads TGTGCCAGCAGCGCGGAGGGGGCGCGGAATGAGCAGTTCTTC. Translating gives CASSAEGARNEQFF. V is TRBV7-9 and J is TRBJ2-1, with a weak D call TRBD1 (7 bases). The CDR3 consists of 14 residues. Deletions cut 5 bases from V and 7 bases from J, with 15 bases between. Looked up from germline, CDR1 is SEHNR and CDR2 is FQNEAQ (reference sequence).